The 22 T cell receptor beta chains in this list originate from one sample, sequenced in a study of blood T cell repertoires in COVID-19. Only in-frame clones appear in the TCRdb table, and some are missing; sequencing was by immunoSEQ multiplex PCR. The data show 160,000 or so clones, with more than 65% seen just once and approximately 15% held by the top ten. Sequencing was done on a sample of peripheral blood. The receptors come from a woman of 80 years or more with acute or convalescent COVID-19.

The CDR3 spells CASSQFVLNTEAFF. In nucleotides, the CDR3 is TGTGCCAGCAGCCAATTCGTCCTGAACACTGAAGCTTTCTTT. V usage is TRBV3-1 (or the pseudogene TRBV3-2) and J usage is TRBJ1-1, with D uncertain. The CDR3 sequence is 14 residues long. CDR1 is LGHDT and CDR2 is YNNKEL in the germline V gene (reference sequence). With 2 bases removed from V and 0 bases from J, the gap between germline ends came to 7 bases.

This clone occurred a few times. V is TRBV24-1 and J is TRBJ2-4, with 14 bases identical to TRBD2. V trimming: 5 bases; J trimming: 2 bases; junction bases outside the gene matches: 16. The CDR3 loop spans 21 amino acids. Germline assignment: CDR1 KGHDR and CDR2 SFDVKD. In nucleotides, the CDR3 is TGTGCCACCAGTGGCGCGACAGGGAGACTAGCGGGAGGGCCTTCCAAAAACATTCAGTACTTC. The encoded protein is CATSGATGRLAGGPSKNIQYF.

The chain links TRBV9 to TRBJ2-1; TRBD2 might be the D (6 bases). V shed 2 bases and J shed 4 bases, with 13 bases lying between them. The CDR3 contains 15 residues. The germline CDR1 and CDR2 sequences are SGDLS and YYNGEE. CDR3 sequence reads: CASSVGGSLYNEQFF. The CDR3 DNA is TGTGCCAGCAGCGTCGGGGGTTCACTTTACAATGAGCAGTTCTTC.

CDR3 sequence (DNA): TGTGCCAGTAGTAGTAGAGCCGGGACAGGGGTCGGGACCCAGTACTTC. Amino acid sequence: CASSSRAGTGVGTQYF. The rearrangement uses TRBV19 and TRBJ2-5; 10 positions agree with TRBD1. The V gene's germline CDR1 is LNHDA and CDR2 SQIVND (reference sequence). Trimming took 4 bases from V and 7 from J; bases not matched to a gene: 12. The CDR3 is 16 amino acids.

Written as DNA, the CDR3 is TGTGCCAGCTCACCGGGCCTCTCTTACGAGCAGTACTTC. Its translation is CASSPGLSYEQYF. V gene TRBV18 combines with J gene TRBJ2-7; D is uncertain. Germline values: CDR1 KGHSH, CDR2 LQKENI. The CDR3 has 13 residues. Trimming pared 3 bases from V and 4 bases from J, leaving 10 bases between.

The chain couples TRBV5-1 to TRBJ2-6, with D possibly being TRBD2 (6 bases). The V end was cut by 4 bases, the J end by 1 base, with 15 bases between. CDR3 size: 17 residues. From germline, CDR1 is SGHRS and CDR2 YFSETQ. The CDR3 nucleotides read TGCGCCAGCAGCCGGGGACTGGAACCATCTGGGGCCAACGTCCTGACTTTC. It codes for CASSRGLEPSGANVLTF.

V and J are TRBV30 and TRBJ2-5; 8 bases are a match to TRBD2. Germline V gene data show CDR1 as GTSNPN and CDR2 as SVGIG (reference sequence). The CDR3 covers 16 residues. J gave up 0 bases and V 1 base, and 7 bases lay outside the gene matches. The CDR3 DNA reads TGTGCCTGGAGTGGGTGGGAACTAGCGGACCAAGAGACCCAGTACTTC. Amino acid sequence: CAWSGWELADQETQYF.

The CDR3 reads CASSLGLVAEQFF. The CDR3 DNA is TGTGCCAGCAGCTTAGGGCTAGTTGCTGAGCAGTTCTTC. J is TRBJ2-1 and V is TRBV11-2; D is unresolved. Germline V gene sequence: CDR1 SGHAT, CDR2 FQNNGV. This CDR3 contains 13 residues. V was trimmed by 1 base and J by 9 bases, leaving 10 bases between them.

This rearrangement joins TRBV5-1 to TRBJ1-1, with TRBD1 matching over 12 bases. V lost 2 bases and J lost 4; bases outside the gene matches: 9. Germline assignment: CDR1 SGHRS and CDR2 YFSETQ. This CDR3 spans 17 amino acids. The CDR3 region has the DNA TGCGCCAGCAGCTTTTTATCCCGGGACAGGGGGCCCACTGAAGCTTTCTTT. Translation: CASSFLSRDRGPTEAFF.

The chain couples TRBV5-1 to TRBJ2-5, with 10 bases lining up with TRBD1. Germline CDR1 is SGHRS and CDR2 is YFSETQ. The J segment lost 5 bases and the V segment lost 2 bases, leaving 9 bases of the junction unmatched. The CDR3 covers 16 residues. The CDR3 reads CASSFSGQGLGETQYF. CDR3 coding DNA: TGCGCCAGCAGCTTTTCGGGACAGGGGCTGGGGGAGACCCAGTACTTC.

This chain uses TRBV7-3 with TRBJ2-1; TRBD1 aligns across 10 bases. V lost 4 bases to trimming and J lost 2 bases; unmatched junction nucleotides: 2. CDR1 is SGHTA, CDR2 FQGTGA, per germline. The CDR3 is made up of 15 amino acids. DNA of the CDR3: TGTGCCAGCAGCTGGGGGACAGGGGCCTACAATGAGCAGTTCTTC. It is translated as CASSWGTGAYNEQFF.

This clone has just one count. The chain employs TRBV5-1 and TRBJ2-2; perhaps TRBD1 as D (6 bases). Germline values: CDR1 SGHRS, CDR2 YFSETQ. This CDR3 region has 14 residues. Trimming removed 5 bases at V and 8 bases at J, with 16 bases between. CDR3 in amino acids: CASRLQGIEGELFF. The DNA of the CDR3 is TGCGCCAGCAGACTACAGGGTATAGAGGGGGAGCTGTTTTTT. Variable domain in full (rest from reference TRBV5-1 and TRBJ2-2): KAGVTQTPRYLIKTRGQQVTLSCSPISGHRSVSWYQQTPGQGLQFLFEYFSETQRNKGNFPGRFSGRQFSNSRSEMNVSTLELGDSALYLCASRLQGIEGELFFGEGSRLTVL.

In its sample, this clone was seen many times. V gene TRBV7-3 combines with J gene TRBJ1-2, with 9 bases matching TRBD1. The CDR3 is made up of 16 amino acids. Germline CDR1 SGHTA, CDR2 FQGTGA. Unmatched junction bases numbered 8, after V lost 5 bases and J lost 1 base. For the CDR3, the DNA is TGTGCCAGCAGCCCGGGGACAGGGATTGGTAACTATGGCTACACCTTC. The encoded protein is CASSPGTGIGNYGYTF.

This clone has just a few counts. This chain joins TRBV4-1 and TRBJ1-6; TRBD1 is a possible D gene (5 bases). CDR3 length: 17 amino acids. Germline loops: CDR1 MGHRA, CDR2 YSYEKL. V lost 0 bases to trimming and J lost 0 bases, with 9 bases between them. In DNA form, the CDR3 reads TGCGCCAGCAGCCAAGATCTGCAGGGCTCCTATAATTCACCCCTCCACTTT. It is translated as CASSQDLQGSYNSPLHF.

This chain's CDR3 is CASSPKFPYGYTF. The CDR3 nucleotides are TGTGCCAGCAGTCCCAAATTTCCCTATGGCTACACCTTC. This sequence joins TRBV27 and TRBJ1-2; D remains ambiguous. V lost 5 bases and J lost 4, with 11 bases in between. Germline CDR1 reads MNHEY; CDR2 reads SMNVEV (reference sequence). The CDR3 contains 13 residues.

The CDR3 nucleotides read TGTGCCAGCAGTTTAATGGGGACTAGCCGCTATGGCTACACCTTC. Amino acids: CASSLMGTSRYGYTF. The chain employs TRBV27 and TRBJ1-2; possibly TRBD1 for D (5 bases). V was cut by 2 bases and J by 4 bases, with 14 bases left in between. The CDR3 runs 15 residues. CDR1 MNHEY and CDR2 SMNVEV come from the germline V gene (reference sequence).

V gene TRBV9 combines with J gene TRBJ2-3; 7 bases fit TRBD1. The CDR3 is 16 amino acids. The V gene's germline CDR1 is SGDLS and CDR2 YYNGEE. V was pared by 0 bases and J by 4 bases, with 8 bases of the junction left unmatched. The CDR3 bases are TGTGCCAGCAGCGTAGACCGGACAGGATCGGCAGATACGCAGTATTTT. Its protein is CASSVDRTGSADTQYF. The full variable domain, in which reference TRBV9 and TRBJ2-3 provide the parts outside the CDR3, is DSGVTQTPKHLITATGQRVTLRCSPRSGDLSVYWYQQSLDQGLQFLIQYYNGEERAKGNILERFSAQQFPDLHSELNLSSLELGDSALYFCASSVDRTGSADTQYFGPGTRLTVL.

The V and J genes are TRBV2 and TRBJ1-4; D gene ambiguous. Trimming removed 5 bases at V and 5 bases at J, with 15 bases between. The CDR3 consists of 15 residues. Germline CDR1 reads SNHLY; CDR2 reads FYNNEI. In DNA form, the CDR3 reads TGTGCCAGCAGTTTCCCGGCGGAGGGAAATGAAAAACTGTTTTTT. Its protein is CASSFPAEGNEKLFF.

The rearrangement uses TRBV2 and TRBJ2-3, with 14 bases that match TRBD2. V dropped 8 bases and J dropped 5; count of bases not matched to a gene: 3. CDR3 length equals 14 residues. In germline, CDR1 is SNHLY, CDR2 FYNNEI. The CDR3 region is CASAGLAGGDTQYF. CDR3 sequence (DNA): TGTGCCAGCGCCGGACTAGCGGGGGGAGATACGCAGTATTTT.

The chain recombines TRBV6-6 with TRBJ2-3; a weak D match, TRBD1 (5 bases). The V gene's germline CDR1 is MNHNY and CDR2 SVGAGI (reference sequence). The CDR3 spans 15 residues. V dropped 3 bases and J dropped 4 bases, with 14 bases sitting between them. CDR3 residues: CASSYSQGEADTQYF. The CDR3 region has the DNA TGTGCCAGCAGTTATAGTCAGGGTGAAGCAGATACGCAGTATTTT.

This clone was seen ten or more times. The rearrangement joins TRBV4-2 to TRBJ1-3; D unclear. Trimming stripped 1 base from V and 0 bases from J, with 10 bases between. The CDR3 has 16 residues. Germline-derived CDR1 and CDR2 are LGHNA and YNFKEQ. The CDR3 DNA follows: TGTGCCAGCAGCCAAGCACCTGTGAGCTCTGGAAACACCATATATTTT. It codes for CASSQAPVSSGNTIYF.

The V and J genes are TRBV27 and TRBJ1-2; D is possibly TRBD1 (5 bases). The germline V gene has CDR1 MNHEY and CDR2 SMNVEV (reference sequence). With 3 bases removed from V and 7 bases from J, the gap between germline ends came to 12 bases. The CDR3 length is 13 residues. CDR3 sequence (DNA): TGTGCCAGCAGTTTCCCCGGGGGAAGTGGCTACACCTTC. This translates into CASSFPGGSGYTF.